One and the same sample provided the 7 T cell receptor beta chains below, sequenced in a study of regulatory T cells in long-lasting Graves disease. Time point given: newly diagnosed GD, antithyroid drugs for less than 3 months. Extracted RNA from PBMCs served as the source of the TCR library. Building of the TCR beta libraries involved iRepertoire HTBI primers and Arm-PCR of CDR3 regions. TCRdb redid the calling of the multiplex PCR reads with MiXCR, one entry per CDR3 protein. Among more than 400,000 distinct CDR3 sequences listed, roughly 17% were seen once. Separately, the same data were catalogued under a study of T cells in Graves' hyperthyroidism and ophthalmopathy.

Sequenced material: peripheral blood mononuclear cells (PBMCs), taken at new diagnosis, from a patient treated with antithyroid drugs. The receptors come from a woman in her thirties with Graves disease.

This clonotype was counted ten times or more. V is TRBV28 and J is TRBJ2-3, with D perhaps matching TRBD1 (6 bases). The CDR3 consists of 15 residues. Germline loops: CDR1 MDHEN, CDR2 SYDVKM. V shed 4 bases and J shed 9 bases, with 20 bases lying between them. The chain's CDR3 is CASSSPDRGMGTQYF. CDR3 nucleotide sequence: TGTGCCAGCAGTTCTCCGGACAGAGGCATGGGGACGCAGTATTTT.

This chain links TRBV6-1 with TRBJ2-6; 7 positions agree with TRBD1. The V gene end was trimmed by 10 bases and the J gene end by 0 bases; junction bases not matched to a gene: 6. In germline, CDR1 is MNHNS, CDR2 SASEGT. The CDR3 loop spans 15 amino acids. Here the CDR3 DNA reads TGTGCCACCCGGACAGGCCGCTCTGGGGCCAACGTCCTGACTTTC. Protein sequence: CATRTGRSGANVLTF.

The gene calls are TRBV14 and TRBJ2-7, with 10 bases aligning to TRBD1. Looked up from germline, CDR1 is SGHDN and CDR2 is FVKESK. This CDR3 is 16 amino acids long. V shed 4 bases, J shed 5 bases, and the junction held 11 bases outside the gene matches. CDR3 in amino acids: CASSPGRQGAQDEQYF. As DNA, the CDR3 is TGTGCCAGCAGCCCGGGTCGACAGGGGGCCCAAGACGAGCAGTACTTC. Full variable domain (rest looked up from reference TRBV14 and TRBJ2-7): EAGVTQFPSHSVIEKGQTVTLRCDPISGHDNLYWYRRVMGKEIKFLLHFVKESKQDESGMPNNRFLAERTGGTYSTLKVQPAELEDSGVYFCASSPGRQGAQDEQYFGPGTRLTVT.

On this clonotype itself: This likely traces to a read error, being one base from a far larger clone. J is TRBJ2-1 and V is TRBV11-2; unclear D gene. There are 14 residues in the CDR3. Germline CDR1 and CDR2: SGHAT and FQNNGV. V lost 0 bases to trimming and J lost 10 bases, with 13 bases between them. CDR3 DNA sequence: TGTGCCAGCAGCTTAGATGCAGGAAGCTACGAGCAGTTCTTC. Translated, it gives CASSLDAGSYEQFF.

This clonotype was seen only a few times. The V gene is TRBV28, the J gene TRBJ1-1, with D uncertain. The CDR3 has 16 amino acids. Looked up from germline, CDR1 is MDHEN and CDR2 is SYDVKM. Deletions cut 2 bases from V and 0 bases from J, with 13 bases between. DNA of the CDR3: TGTGCCAGCAGTTTACCGGACCGAGGCATGAACACTGAAGCTTTCTTT. Translation gives CASSLPDRGMNTEAFF.

The chain joins TRBV19 to TRBJ2-3, with 8 bases lining up with TRBD2. The germline gives CDR1 LNHDA, CDR2 SQIVND (reference sequence). This CDR3 has 16 residues. Germline trimming cut 7 bases from V and 5 bases from J; bases unmatched to any gene: 14. The chain's CDR3 is CASTGGIARSQDTQYF. Written as DNA, the CDR3 is TGTGCCAGTACGGGAGGGATAGCGCGATCCCAAGATACGCAGTATTTT.

This clonotype has more than one count but fewer than ten. This chain links TRBV20-1 with TRBJ2-1, with a weak D call TRBD2 (5 bases). V lost 5 bases and J lost 3, with 17 bases in between. CDR3 size: 15 residues. Germline assignment: CDR1 DFQATT and CDR2 SNEGSKA (reference sequence). As DNA, the CDR3 is TGCAGTGCTTCCGTAGTAACGGGGTTCTACAATGAGCAGTTCTTC. Its protein is CSASVVTGFYNEQFF.